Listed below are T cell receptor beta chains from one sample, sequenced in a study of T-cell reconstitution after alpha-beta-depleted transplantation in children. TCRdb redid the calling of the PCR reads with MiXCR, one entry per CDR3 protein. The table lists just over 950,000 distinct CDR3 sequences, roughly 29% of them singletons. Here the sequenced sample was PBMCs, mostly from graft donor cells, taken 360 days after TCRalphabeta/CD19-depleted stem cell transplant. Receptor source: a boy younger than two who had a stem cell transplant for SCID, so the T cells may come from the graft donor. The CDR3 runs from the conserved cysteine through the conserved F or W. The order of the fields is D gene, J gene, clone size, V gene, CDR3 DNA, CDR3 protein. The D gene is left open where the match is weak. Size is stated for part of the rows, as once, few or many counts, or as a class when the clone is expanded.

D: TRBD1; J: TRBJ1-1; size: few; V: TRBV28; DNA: TGTGCCAGCAGCTCGGACAGGGCGGGCACTGAAGCTTTCTTT; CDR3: CASSSDRAGTEAFF
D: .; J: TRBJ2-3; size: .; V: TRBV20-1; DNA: TGCAGTGCTAGTGTAGGGCCAGATACGCAGTATTTT; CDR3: CSASVGPDTQYF
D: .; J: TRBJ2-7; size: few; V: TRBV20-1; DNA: TGCAGTGCTAGTCTAGGGTCCGAGCAGTACTTC; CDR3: CSASLGSEQYF
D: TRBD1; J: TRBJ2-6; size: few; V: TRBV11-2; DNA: TGTGCCAGCAGCTTAGTCCGCCGGGACAGGGAACTCTCTGGGGCCAACGTCCTGACTTTC; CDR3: CASSLVRRDRELSGANVLTF
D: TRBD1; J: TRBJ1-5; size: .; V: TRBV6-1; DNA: TGTGCCAGCAGGACCGGGACAGGTCAACAGCCCCAGCATTTT; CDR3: CASRTGTGQQPQHF
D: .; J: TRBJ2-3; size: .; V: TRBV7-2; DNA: TGTGCCAGCAGCACAAGACACCTGAGGGATACGCAGTATTTT; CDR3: CASSTRHLRDTQYF
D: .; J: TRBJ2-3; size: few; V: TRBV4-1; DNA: TGCGCCAGCAGCCAATTCAACGTCGGGATTATGGGCACAGATACGCAGTATTTT; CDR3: CASSQFNVGIMGTDTQYF
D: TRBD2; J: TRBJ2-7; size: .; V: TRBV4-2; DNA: TGTGCCAGCAGCCAACAGCGAGGACTAGGACGGAACTACGAGCAGTACTTC; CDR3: CASSQQRGLGRNYEQYF
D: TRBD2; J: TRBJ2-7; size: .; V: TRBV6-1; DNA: TGTGCCAGCAAGACTAGCGGGGGATCGAGCTCCTACGAGCAGTACTTC; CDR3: CASKTSGGSSSYEQYF
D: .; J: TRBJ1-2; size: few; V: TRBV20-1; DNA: TGCAATGCTAGTCCCACTGGACGGAACTATGGCTACACCTTC; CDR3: CNASPTGRNYGYTF
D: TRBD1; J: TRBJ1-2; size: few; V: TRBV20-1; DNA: TGCAGTGCTAGAGGACAGGGGGCGCATAATGGCTACACCTTC; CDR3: CSARGQGAHNGYTF
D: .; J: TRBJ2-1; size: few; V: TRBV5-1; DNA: TGCGCCAGCAGCAGGGGCCAGGGCAATGAGCAGTTCTTC; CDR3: CASSRGQGNEQFF
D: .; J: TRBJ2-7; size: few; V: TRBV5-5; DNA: TGTGCCAGCAGCTCCCCCTTTCGATCCCGACCAATCTACGAGCAGTGCTTC; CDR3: CASSSPFRSRPIYEQCF
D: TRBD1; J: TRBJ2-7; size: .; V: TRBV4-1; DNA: TGCGCCAGCAGCCAACCGGGACAGGGACGTCGGGAGCAGTACTTC; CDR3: CASSQPGQGRREQYF
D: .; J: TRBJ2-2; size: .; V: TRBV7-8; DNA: TGTGCCAGCACCCACCTCTACGGGGTACTCTCCGGGGAGCTGTTTTTT; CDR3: CASTHLYGVLSGELFF
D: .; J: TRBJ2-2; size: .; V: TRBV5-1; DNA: TGCGCCAGCAGGGAGGCTCTTACTAACACCGGGGAGCTGTTTTTT; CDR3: CASREALTNTGELFF
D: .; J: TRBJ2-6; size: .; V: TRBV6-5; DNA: TGTGCCAGCAGTTACTCTCCCGGGTTTGGGGCCAACGTCCTGACTTTC; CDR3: CASSYSPGFGANVLTF
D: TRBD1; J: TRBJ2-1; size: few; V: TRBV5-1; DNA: TGCGCCAGCAGCTTATACAGGGGAAGTTCCTACAATGAGCAGTTCTTC; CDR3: CASSLYRGSSYNEQFF
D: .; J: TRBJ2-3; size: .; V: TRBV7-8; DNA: TGTGCCAGCAGCCAACCCGGAGGGGGCAACACAGATACGCAGTATTTT; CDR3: CASSQPGGGNTDTQYF
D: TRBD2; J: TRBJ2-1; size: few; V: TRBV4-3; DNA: TGCGCCAGCAGCCAAGATCTGGGACTAGCGGGGGAAGAGCAGTTCTTC; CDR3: CASSQDLGLAGEEQFF
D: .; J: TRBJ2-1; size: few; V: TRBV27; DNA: TGTGCCAGCAGTTTCTTCCGGCTCCCCCTCGACAACTACAATGAGCAGTTCTTC; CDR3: CASSFFRLPLDNYNEQFF
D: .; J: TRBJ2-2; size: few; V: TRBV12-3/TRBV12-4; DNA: TGTGCCAGCAGTTTGCAGGGCGGGGAGCTGTTTTTT; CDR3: CASSLQGGELFF
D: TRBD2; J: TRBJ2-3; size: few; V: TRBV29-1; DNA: TGCAGCGTCCATCTAGCGGGGGGATACACAGATACGCAGTATTTT; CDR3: CSVHLAGGYTDTQYF
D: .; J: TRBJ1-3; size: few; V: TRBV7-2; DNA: TGTGCCAGCAGCCATGACAGCTCTGGAAACACCATATATTTT; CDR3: CASSHDSSGNTIYF
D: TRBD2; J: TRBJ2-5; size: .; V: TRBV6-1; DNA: TGTGCCAGCAGCCGGGACTTCGGGGGGGAGACCCAGTACTTC; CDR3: CASSRDFGGETQYF
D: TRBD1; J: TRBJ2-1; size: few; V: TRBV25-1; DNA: TGTGCCAGCAGTGAATCCGGGACAGCGACAGTCAATGAGCAGTTCTTC; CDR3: CASSESGTATVNEQFF
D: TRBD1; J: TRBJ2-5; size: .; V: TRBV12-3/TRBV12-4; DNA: TGTGCCAGCAGTTTAAAGGGTGGGGACAGGACTCAAGAGACCCAGTACTTC; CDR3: CASSLKGGDRTQETQYF
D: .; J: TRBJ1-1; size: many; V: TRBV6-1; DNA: TGTGCCAGCAGGAGGCGTAGGGCGAGAAACACTGAAGCTTTCTTT; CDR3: CASRRRRARNTEAFF
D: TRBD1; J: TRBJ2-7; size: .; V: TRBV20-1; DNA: TGCAGTGCTAGAAAGGGACAGGTCTCCTACGAGCAGTACTTC; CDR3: CSARKGQVSYEQYF
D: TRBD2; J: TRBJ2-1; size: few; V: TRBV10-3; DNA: TGTGCCATCAGTGAGTATACTAGCGGGAAGAATGAGCAGTTCTTC; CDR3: CAISEYTSGKNEQFF
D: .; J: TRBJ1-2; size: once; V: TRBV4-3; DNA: TGCGCCAGCAGCCAACTCACAGGGATCGATGGCTACACCTTC; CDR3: CASSQLTGIDGYTF
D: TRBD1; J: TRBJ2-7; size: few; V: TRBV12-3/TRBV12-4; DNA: TGTGCCAGCAGTGCCGGGACAGGGGATCACGAGCAGTACTTC; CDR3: CASSAGTGDHEQYF
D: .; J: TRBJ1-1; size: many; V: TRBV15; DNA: TGTGCCACCAGCGAACGGCAGGGGAACACTGAAGCTTTCTTT; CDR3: CATSERQGNTEAFF
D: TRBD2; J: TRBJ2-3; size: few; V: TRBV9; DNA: TGTGCCAGCAGCGCTCGGGGGGGCGGTACAGATACGCAGTATTTT; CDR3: CASSARGGGTDTQYF
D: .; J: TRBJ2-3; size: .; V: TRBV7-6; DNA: TGTGCCAGCAGCACGCTAGCGTGGGGCACAGATACGCAGTATTTT; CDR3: CASSTLAWGTDTQYF
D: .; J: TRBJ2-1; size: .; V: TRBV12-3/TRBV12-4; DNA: TGTGCCAGCAGTTTACCGGGCCCCCACTACAATGAGCAGTTCTTC; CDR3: CASSLPGPHYNEQFF
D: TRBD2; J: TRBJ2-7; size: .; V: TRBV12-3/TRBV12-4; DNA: TGTGCCAGTGGACCCGGGGGGTTCTACGAGCAGTACTTC; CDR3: CASGPGGFYEQYF
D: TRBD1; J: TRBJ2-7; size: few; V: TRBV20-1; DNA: TGCAGTGCCGGGACAGGCTCCTACGAGCAGTACTTC; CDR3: CSAGTGSYEQYF
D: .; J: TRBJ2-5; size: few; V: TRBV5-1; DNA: TGCGCCAGCAGCGTGGACAGCCTCAGTTTGCAAGAGACCCAGTACTTC; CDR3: CASSVDSLSLQETQYF
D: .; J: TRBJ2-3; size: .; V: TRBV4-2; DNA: TGTGCCAGCAGCCAAGAATTTCGAGATACGCAGTATTTT; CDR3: CASSQEFRDTQYF
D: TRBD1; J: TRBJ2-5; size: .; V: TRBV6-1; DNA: TGTGCCAGCACTCGACAGGGCAAGGGGGAGACCCAGTACTTC; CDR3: CASTRQGKGETQYF
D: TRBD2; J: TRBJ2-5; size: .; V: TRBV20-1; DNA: TGCAGTGCGACCGGACTAGCCCAAGAGACCCAGTACTTC; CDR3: CSATGLAQETQYF
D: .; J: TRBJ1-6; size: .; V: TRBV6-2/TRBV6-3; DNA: TGTGCCAGCAGCCCGGGTCCTCAGGATAGCTCCTATAATTCACCCCTCCACTTT; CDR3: CASSPGPQDSSYNSPLHF
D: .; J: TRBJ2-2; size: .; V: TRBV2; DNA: TGTGCCGAGGGTAGTTCGAGGACCGGGGAGCTGTTTTTT; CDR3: CAEGSSRTGELFF
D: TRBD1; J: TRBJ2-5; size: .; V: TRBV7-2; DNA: TGTGCCAGCAGCTCAGGACAGGGAGCGTACCAAGAGACCCAGTACTTC; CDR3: CASSSGQGAYQETQYF
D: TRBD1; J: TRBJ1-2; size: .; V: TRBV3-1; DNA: TGTGCCAGCAGCCAAGCCGGGACAGGGAGGGGCTACACCTTC; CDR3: CASSQAGTGRGYTF